This TCR beta chain was recovered during a study of patients and donors after allogeneic stem cell transplantation. This clonotype showed up just a few times. V dropped 4 bases and J dropped 0; count of bases not matched to a gene: 20. CDR1 and CDR2 (germline): MNHEY, SVGEGT. The CDR3 is 20 residues long. TCRdb re-called the RT-PCR reads with MiXCR, one entry per CDR3 protein. The sample consists of 900,000 to 1,000,000 distinct CDR3 sequences, approximately 19% of them appearing once. The sample comprised blood, either unsorted or a sorted T cell fraction (not recorded which). The clonotype originates from a human donor who was either an allogeneic HSCT recipient or a stem cell or donor lymphocyte infusion donor (not recorded which). It is not recorded whose cells these are; they may come from a transplant donor. The chain couples TRBV6-2 or TRBV6-3 to TRBJ2-7; 8 nucleotides line up with TRBD2. Written as DNA, the CDR3 is TGTGCCAGCAGTTTGCGGGGGGCCTCCTCCTCTCACCCGAGCTCCTACGAGCAGTACTTC. It is translated as CASSLRGASSSHPSSYEQYF.